Presented here are 17 T cell receptor beta chains from one specimen sequenced in a study of blood T cell repertoires in COVID-19. The repertoire was sequenced with immunoSEQ multiplex PCR; TCRdb's copy has only in-frame clones and lacks some. The sample lists tens of thousands of clones, roughly 85% occurring once. Sample: peripheral blood. The receptors here all came from a woman in her fifties or sixties with acute or convalescent COVID-19.

J is TRBJ1-1 and V is TRBV5-1, with D possibly TRBD1 on 6 matching bases. This CDR3 comprises 14 residues. Trimming took off 0 bases at V and 6 bases at J, with 12 bases between the two ends. Looked up from germline, CDR1 is SGHRS and CDR2 is YFSETQ. CDR3 bases: TGCGCCAGCAGCTTGGTTCCGGGGGGCGCTGAAGCTTTCTTT. Protein sequence: CASSLVPGGAEAFF.

V usage is TRBV4-1 and J usage is TRBJ1-2, with no clear D. With 0 bases removed from V and 4 bases from J, the gap between germline ends came to 12 bases. Germline V lookup: CDR1 MGHRA, CDR2 YSYEKL. The CDR3 spans 15 residues. In DNA form, the CDR3 reads TGCGCCAGCAGCCAAGATTCGAGGGTTGTCTATGGCTACACCTTC. This codes for CASSQDSRVVYGYTF.

The J gene is TRBJ1-1, the V gene TRBV25-1, with a tentative D call TRBD1 (5 bases). V lost 5 bases and J lost 5, with 12 bases in between. Germline V lookup: CDR1 MGHDK, CDR2 SYGVNS. The CDR3 covers 13 residues. The CDR3 region has the DNA TGTGCCAGCAGTCAGGGTCGTAAAACTGAAGCTTTCTTT. Its protein product is CASSQGRKTEAFF. Full variable domain (outside the CDR3, taken from reference TRBV25-1 and TRBJ1-1): EADIYQTPRYLVIGTGKKITLECSQTMGHDKMYWYQQDPGMELHLIHYSYGVNSTEKGDLSSESTVSRIRTEHFPLTLESARPSHTSQYLCASSQGRKTEAFFGQGTRLTVV.

The rearrangement links TRBV11-3 to TRBJ2-5; D is unresolved. The CDR3 length is 13 residues. V was shortened by 5 bases and J by 5 bases, with 12 bases between the two germline ends. Germline V gene sequence: CDR1 SGHNT, CDR2 YENEEA. Here the CDR3 reads CASSPGGGETQYF. CDR3 DNA: TGTGCCAGCAGCCCAGGTGGTGGCGAGACCCAGTACTTC.

This sequence joins TRBV28 and TRBJ1-2; D is unclear. V was trimmed by 7 bases and J by 1 base, leaving 10 bases between them. In germline, CDR1 is MDHEN, CDR2 SYDVKM. The CDR3 is made up of 13 amino acids. The CDR3: CASTTAYNYGYTF. The CDR3, as DNA: TGTGCCAGCACAACAGCTTATAACTATGGCTACACCTTC.

The chain has TRBV3-1 (or the pseudogene TRBV3-2) and TRBJ2-7; D is ambiguous. The CDR3 is made up of 12 amino acids. The germline CDR1 and CDR2 sequences are LGHDT and YNNKEL (reference sequence). Trimming stripped 4 bases from V and 6 bases from J, with 10 bases between. The CDR3 is CASSRGVVEQYF. The CDR3 nucleotides read TGTGCCAGCAGCCGCGGAGTCGTCGAGCAGTACTTC.

The chain has TRBV4-1 and TRBJ2-7, with 14 nucleotides matching TRBD2. With V trimmed by 4 bases and J by 5 bases, 4 bases remained unmatched. Germline assignment: CDR1 MGHRA and CDR2 YSYEKL. The CDR3 contains 15 residues. The CDR3 sequence: CASSRRLAGGNEQYF. The CDR3 DNA reads as TGCGCCAGCAGCCGACGACTAGCGGGAGGGAACGAGCAGTACTTC.

CDR3 coding DNA: TGTGCCAGCAGCTTAGTACGGGGATCGAATTCACCCCTCCACTTT. Its translation is CASSLVRGSNSPLHF. This chain connects TRBV7-2 to TRBJ1-6, with unresolved D. Trimming shortened V by 1 base and J by 7 bases, and 11 bases separated the two germline ends. There are 15 residues in the CDR3. CDR1 is SGHTA, CDR2 FQGNSA, per germline.

This chain uses TRBV5-1 with TRBJ2-1, with 8 bases that match TRBD2. After removal of 4 bases from V and 3 bases from J, the junction contained 6 bases not matched to a gene. The CDR3 spans 15 residues. Looked up from germline, CDR1 is SGHRS and CDR2 is YFSETQ. CDR3 DNA sequence: TGCGCCAGCAGCCTGTCGGGGGGGAACTACAATGAGCAGTTCTTC. Translated: CASSLSGGNYNEQFF.

The rearrangement joins TRBV7-8 to TRBJ1-2; 7 bases agree with TRBD1. Germline V gene data show CDR1 as SGHVS and CDR2 as FQNEAQ. This CDR3 comprises 15 residues. The V gene end was trimmed by 5 bases and the J gene end by 3 bases; junction bases not matched to a gene: 9. In DNA, the CDR3 is TGTGCCAGCAGCGCATACGGGACAGCCGACTATGGCTACACCTTC. Residues: CASSAYGTADYGYTF.

The rearrangement links TRBV5-4 to TRBJ2-5; D unresolved. This CDR3 comprises 11 residues. V lost 4 bases and J lost 3, with 4 bases in between. Germline lookup yields CDR1 SGHNT and CDR2 YYREEE (reference sequence). CDR3 in amino acids: CASSIKETQYF. The CDR3 DNA follows: TGTGCCAGCAGCATAAAAGAGACCCAGTACTTC.

This clone has just a few counts. The rearrangement joins TRBV7-2 to TRBJ2-3; no clear D gene. The CDR3 contains 14 residues. V was shortened by 4 bases and J by 3 bases, with 11 bases between the two germline ends. Germline values: CDR1 SGHTA, CDR2 FQGNSA. CDR3 nucleotides: TGTGCCAGCAGCTCCTTCGGGTCGACAGATACGCAGTATTTT. Amino acid sequence: CASSSFGSTDTQYF.

This clone was detected once. The J gene is TRBJ1-3, the V gene TRBV7-9; TRBD1 matches 8 bases. The CDR3 covers 15 residues. Germline values: CDR1 SEHNR, CDR2 FQNEAQ (reference sequence). V trimming: 5 bases; J trimming: 2 bases; junction bases outside the gene matches: 5. The CDR3 here is CASSQGAYTGNTIYF. The CDR3 DNA follows: TGTGCCAGCAGCCAGGGGGCTTACACTGGAAACACCATATATTTT.

The V gene is TRBV3-1 (or the pseudogene TRBV3-2), the J gene TRBJ1-2; TRBD1 is a possible D gene (6 bases). CDR1 is LGHDT and CDR2 is YNNKEL in the germline V gene (reference sequence). The CDR3 contains 15 residues. Trimming took off 0 bases at V and 8 bases at J, with 16 bases between the two ends. CDR3 nucleotide sequence: TGTGCCAGCAGCCAAGAATTGCGGGGGGCGGGAGGCTACACCTTC. Translated: CASSQELRGAGGYTF.

The chain has TRBV10-3 and TRBJ2-2, with D unclear. CDR1 and CDR2 (germline): ENHRY, SYGVKD. The CDR3 consists of 12 residues. V lost 5 bases to trimming and J lost 5 bases, with 6 bases between them. As DNA, the CDR3 is TGTGCCATCAGTCCGACAACCGGGGAGCTGTTTTTT. This codes for CAISPTTGELFF.

The chain recombines TRBV5-4 with TRBJ2-3; D possibly corresponds to TRBD1 (6 bases). The CDR3 spans 15 residues. Trimming cost V 3 bases and J 1 base, with 12 bases left between them. The germline CDR1 and CDR2 sequences are SGHNT and YYREEE (reference sequence). The chain's CDR3 is CASSSQGSRTDTQYF. The CDR3 DNA reads as TGTGCCAGCAGCTCCCAGGGGTCCCGCACAGATACGCAGTATTTT.

This clone was picked up one time. This chain connects TRBV2 to TRBJ1-1; 7 nucleotides align to TRBD1. The V segment lost 7 bases and the J segment 1 base; nucleotides outside the gene matches: 6. This CDR3 is 14 amino acids long. Germline CDR1 SNHLY, CDR2 FYNNEI. CDR3 region: CASTPDRRNTEAFF. The CDR3 region has the DNA TGTGCCAGCACGCCGGACAGGAGGAACACTGAAGCTTTCTTT. Combining the CDR3 with reference TRBV2 and TRBJ1-1 gives the whole variable domain EPEVTQTPSHQVTQMGQEVILRCVPISNHLYFYWYRQILGQKVEFLVSFYNNEISEKSEIFDDQFSVERPDGSNFTLKIRSTKLEDSAMYFCASTPDRRNTEAFFGQGTRLTVV.